Presented here are 8 T cell receptor beta chains from one specimen sequenced in a study of blood T cell repertoires in COVID-19. Produced via immunoSEQ multiplex PCR; TCRdb's table is partial and in-frame only. The data hold some 350,000 clones, with 70% to 90% observed a single time. Input material: PBMCs or T cells enriched from blood (not recorded which). These receptors all come from a woman aged 25 to 39 who had recovered from COVID-19.

The chain links TRBV10-3 to TRBJ1-6; weak D call: TRBD1 (5 bases). CDR1 and CDR2 from the germline V gene are ENHRY and SYGVKD. This CDR3 is 13 amino acids long. Trimming stripped 6 bases from V and 10 bases from J, with 13 bases between. This chain's CDR3 is CAISQGRESPLHF. The CDR3 nucleotides read TGTGCCATCAGCCAGGGTCGCGAATCACCCCTCCACTTT.

V and J are TRBV3-1 (or the pseudogene TRBV3-2) and TRBJ1-3, with TRBD1 matching 7 bases. V was pared by 0 bases and J by 7 bases, with 9 bases of the junction left unmatched. CDR1 is LGHDT, CDR2 YNNKEL, per germline (reference sequence). This CDR3 region has 16 residues. The DNA of the CDR3 is TGTGCCAGCAGCCAAGACGAGGCAGGGGGAACGAACACCATATATTTT. Amino acids: CASSQDEAGGTNTIYF.

The chain uses TRBV10-1 and TRBJ1-3, with D possibly being TRBD1 (5 bases). This CDR3 comprises 14 residues. The V and J ends lost 3 bases and 4 bases respectively, with 10 bases between them. The V gene's germline CDR1 is WNHNN and CDR2 SYGVQD (reference sequence). Here the CDR3 DNA reads TGCGCCAGCAGTGACGGGGGACGAGGAAACACCATATATTTT. Its protein is CASSDGGRGNTIYF.

Notes on this clone: Lacking the conserved final phenylalanine or tryptophan, this CDR3 likely reflects a read error. Because the CDR3's place on the DNA is in doubt, the DNA is left out and the CDR3 is given as listed by TCRdb. The rearrangement uses TRBV5-1 and TRBJ1-1; no DNA check was done on the table's D call, TRBD1. Germline CDR1 and CDR2: SGHRS and YFSETQ. The CDR3 adds up to 11 amino acids, both ends counted. CDR3 in amino acids: CASSQPGGLNS.

The chain employs TRBV28 and TRBJ1-1; D is perhaps TRBD1 (5 bases). Germline values: CDR1 MDHEN, CDR2 SYDVKM. Trimming stripped 2 bases from V and 5 bases from J, with 15 bases between. The length of the CDR3 is 15 residues. CDR3 loop: CASSLNPSGGTEAFF. Written as DNA, the CDR3 is TGTGCCAGCAGTTTAAATCCCTCGGGGGGGACTGAAGCTTTCTTT. Complete variable domain (other parts from reference TRBV28 and TRBJ1-1): DVKVTQSSRYLVKRTGEKVFLECVQDMDHENMFWYRQDPGLGLRLIYFSYDVKMKEKGDIPEGYSVSREKKERFSLILESASTNQTSMYLCASSLNPSGGTEAFFGQGTRLTVV.

The chain joins TRBV28 to TRBJ1-1; D not certain. The germline CDR1 and CDR2 sequences are MDHEN and SYDVKM. The V end lost 6 bases, the J end lost 2 bases, and 19 bases lay between the germline ends. The CDR3 has 16 residues. The CDR3 loop is CASSDVQFQENTEAFF. The CDR3 bases are TGTGCCAGCAGCGACGTTCAATTTCAGGAAAACACTGAAGCTTTCTTT. The variable domain in full, with the rest retrieved from reference TRBV28 and TRBJ1-1, is DVKVTQSSRYLVKRTGEKVFLECVQDMDHENMFWYRQDPGLGLRLIYFSYDVKMKEKGDIPEGYSVSREKKERFSLILESASTNQTSMYLCASSDVQFQENTEAFFGQGTRLTVV.

The rearrangement uses TRBV7-9 and TRBJ2-7, with D unresolved. The V gene's germline CDR1 is SEHNR and CDR2 FQNEAQ (reference sequence). The CDR3 length is 13 residues. Trimming left V 1 base short and J 3 bases short, with 7 bases between. The DNA for the CDR3 is TGTGCCAGCAGCTTAGGAGGTGGCTACGAGCAGTACTTC. Protein sequence: CASSLGGGYEQYF.

Points on this clone: At one end the junction does not follow the germline gene, possibly because of a read error. The V call is TRBV28, the J call TRBJ2-4; 10 nucleotides align to TRBD1. The CDR3 covers 12 residues. Per the germline V gene, CDR1 is MDHEN and CDR2 is SYDVKM. The CDR3 is CASSLAGTGAIF. The CDR3 DNA sequence: TGTGCCAGCAGTTTAGCCGGGACAGGGGCCATCTTC.